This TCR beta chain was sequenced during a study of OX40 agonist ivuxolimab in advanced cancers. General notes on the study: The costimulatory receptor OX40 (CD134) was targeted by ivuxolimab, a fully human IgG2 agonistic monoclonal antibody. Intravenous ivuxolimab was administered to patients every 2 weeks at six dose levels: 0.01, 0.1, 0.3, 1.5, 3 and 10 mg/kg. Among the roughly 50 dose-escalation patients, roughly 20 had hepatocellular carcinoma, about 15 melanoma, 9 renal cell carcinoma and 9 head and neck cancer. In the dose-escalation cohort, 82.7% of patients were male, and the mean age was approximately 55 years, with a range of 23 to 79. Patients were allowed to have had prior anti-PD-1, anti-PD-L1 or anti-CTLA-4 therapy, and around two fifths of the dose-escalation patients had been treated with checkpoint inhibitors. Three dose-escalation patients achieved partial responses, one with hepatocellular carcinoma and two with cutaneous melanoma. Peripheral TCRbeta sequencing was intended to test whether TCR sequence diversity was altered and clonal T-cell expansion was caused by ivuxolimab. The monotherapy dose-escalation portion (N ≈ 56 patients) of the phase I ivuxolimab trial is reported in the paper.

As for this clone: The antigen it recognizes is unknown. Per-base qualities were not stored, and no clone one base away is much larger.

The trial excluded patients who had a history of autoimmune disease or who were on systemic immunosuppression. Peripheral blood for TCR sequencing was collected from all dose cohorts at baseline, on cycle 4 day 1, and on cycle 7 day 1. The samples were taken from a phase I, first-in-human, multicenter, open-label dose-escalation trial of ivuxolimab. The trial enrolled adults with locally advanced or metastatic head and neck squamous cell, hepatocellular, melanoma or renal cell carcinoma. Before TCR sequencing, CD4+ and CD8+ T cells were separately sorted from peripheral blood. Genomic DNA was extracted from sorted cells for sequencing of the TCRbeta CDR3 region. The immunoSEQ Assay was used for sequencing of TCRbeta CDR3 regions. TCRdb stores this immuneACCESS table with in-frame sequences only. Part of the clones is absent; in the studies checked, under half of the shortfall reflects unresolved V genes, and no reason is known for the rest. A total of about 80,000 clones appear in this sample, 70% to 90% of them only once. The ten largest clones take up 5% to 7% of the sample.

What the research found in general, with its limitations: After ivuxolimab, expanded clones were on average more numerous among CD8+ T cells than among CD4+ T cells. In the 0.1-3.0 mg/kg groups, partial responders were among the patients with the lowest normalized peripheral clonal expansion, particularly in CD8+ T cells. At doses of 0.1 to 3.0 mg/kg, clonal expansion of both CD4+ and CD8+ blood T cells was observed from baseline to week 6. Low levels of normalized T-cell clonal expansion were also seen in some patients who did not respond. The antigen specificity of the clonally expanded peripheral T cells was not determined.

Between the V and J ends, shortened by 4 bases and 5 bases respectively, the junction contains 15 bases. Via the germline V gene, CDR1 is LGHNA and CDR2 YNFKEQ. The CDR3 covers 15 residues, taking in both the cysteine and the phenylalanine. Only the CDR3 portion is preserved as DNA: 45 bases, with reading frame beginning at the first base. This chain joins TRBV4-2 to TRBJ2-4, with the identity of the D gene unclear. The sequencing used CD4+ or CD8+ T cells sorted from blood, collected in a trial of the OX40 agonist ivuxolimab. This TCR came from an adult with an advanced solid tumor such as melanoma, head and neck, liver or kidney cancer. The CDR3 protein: CASSPDFGFQNIQYF. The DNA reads TGTGCCAGCAGCCCGGATTTTGGATTCCAAAACATTCAGTACTTC.